The following is a T cell receptor (beta chain) sequence with its context. Its antigen is undetermined. The CDR3 end shows no conserved phenylalanine or tryptophan, and so a read error is likely. A modified ARM-PCR protocol with three rounds of nested PCR amplified TCRbeta. TCRdb re-called the multiplex PCR reads through MiXCR, storing one row per CDR3 protein. The table shows fewer than 80,000 distinct CDR3 sequences, with around 70% occurring only once. These data are taken from a study of tumor and adjacent non-tumor tissue in lung cancer. Study results and caveats: In normal lung, the top 100 clones were significantly more dominant than in tumor.

No cell sorting was done before RNA was extracted from the tissue. Donors were chemotherapy-naive, newly diagnosed lung cancer surgical patients in China, August–late 2014. The CDR3 has 14 amino acids. Germline CDR1 reads MNHNS; CDR2 reads SASEGT. Deletions cut 2 bases from V and 4 bases from J, with 11 bases between. The rearrangement links TRBV6-1 to TRBJ1-1; D is undetermined. The sequencing input was lung tumor tissue. The sequence was collected from a woman in her 70s with non-small cell lung cancer. This CDR3 reads CASSERRSLTEAFV. Here the CDR3 DNA reads TGTGCCAGCAGTGAACGCCGGTCGCTCACTGAAGCTTTCGTT.